The clone carrying this T cell receptor (beta chain) was seen just once. This sample was included in a study of blood T cells in healthy people across ages. Study-level information: Template switching caught about one barcoded beta molecule for each two T cells.

The CDR3 is 17 residues long. V lost 2 bases and J 1 base, leaving 14 bases between the germline ends. The germline CDR1 and CDR2 sequences are MNHEY and SMNVEV (reference sequence). A second PCR, run for about 7 to 11 cycles, used a sample-barcoded 5' primer plus a J-beta primer mix. No fewer than 2.5 million CDR3-containing paired-end reads came from each sample. TCRdb re-called the 5' RACE reads through MiXCR, storing one row per CDR3 protein. The repertoire consists of 800,000 or so distinct CDR3 sequences, with around 50% occurring once and the leading ten covering about a sixth. Sample donors were healthy Caucasian individuals that came from Russia, aged roughly 6 to 100. Roughly 10 milliliters of peripheral blood were drawn from each donor.

The source of this sequence is an elderly man in good health. Sequencing was done on a sample of blood. The chain employs TRBV27 and TRBJ2-2, with D possibly TRBD1 on 6 matching bases. The CDR3 sequence is CASSLGWAGVNTGELFF. DNA for the CDR3: TGTGCCAGCAGTTTAGGTTGGGCAGGGGTGAACACCGGGGAGCTGTTTTTT.